This T cell receptor (beta chain) was documented in a study of OX40 agonist ivuxolimab in advanced cancers. Study-level background: Clinicians treated patients with ivuxolimab, an agonistic anti-OX40 (CD134) antibody. From 23 to 79 years was the age range, with a mean of roughly 64 years, and 70% to 85% were male.

The assay was immunoSEQ multiplex PCR, and TCRdb's table has in-frame clones only and misses some. The data show about 54,000 clones, approximately 90% seen once. The germline V and J ends were trimmed by 4 bases and 16 bases, with 6 bases remaining between them. CDR3 size: 8 residues. The germline gives CDR1 SGHRS, CDR2 YFSETQ. General study results and limits: Blood T cells, both CD4+ and CD8+, expanded clonally by week 6 at 0.1 to 3.0 mg/kg.

About this clone itself: Its antigen is not known.

This material consisted of CD4+ or CD8+ T cells sorted from blood, taken in a trial of the OX40 agonist ivuxolimab. This receptor was obtained from an adult with an advanced solid tumor such as melanoma, head and neck, liver or kidney cancer. The chain carries TRBV5-1 and TRBJ2-1; D gene unclear. CDR3 residues: CASSTSFF. The CDR3 DNA sequence: TGCGCCAGCAGCACCTCATTCTTC.